The 20 T cell receptor beta chains listed next were all sequenced from one sample in a study of blood T cell repertoires in COVID-19. Clones were sequenced by immunoSEQ multiplex PCR, and TCRdb holds only the in-frame ones, with some missing. This table holds approximately 65,000 clones, approximately 80% found once. Sequenced material: peripheral blood. Source of these receptors: a human donor in a cohort sampled during active COVID-19.

The CDR3 spells CSVRLVGETQYF. Written as DNA, the CDR3 is TGCAGCGTCAGACTAGTTGGCGAGACCCAGTACTTC. V and J are TRBV29-1 and TRBJ2-5, with a possible D match to TRBD2 (6 bases). Germline CDR1 is SQVTM and CDR2 is ANQGSEA. This CDR3 contains 12 residues. V was shortened by 6 bases and J by 5 bases, with 13 bases between the two germline ends.

The chain joins TRBV28 to TRBJ2-1, with D uncertain. The length of the CDR3 is 15 residues. Germline V gene lookup returns CDR1 MDHEN and CDR2 SYDVKM. V shed 7 bases and J shed 4 bases, with 17 bases lying between them. In nucleotides, the CDR3 is TGTGCCAGCATTCCCACGGTTGGTCTTTACAATGAGCAGTTCTTC. It yields the protein CASIPTVGLYNEQFF.

This chain uses TRBV16 with TRBJ2-3, with 7 bases fitting TRBD1. From germline, CDR1 is KGHSY and CDR2 FQNENV. The length of the CDR3 is 16 residues. The junction had 4 bases not matched to a gene; V was cut back by 0 bases and J by 1 base. Here the CDR3 DNA reads TGTGCCAGCAGCCAATCGCCAGGGGGTGGCACAGATACGCAGTATTTT. Its protein is CASSQSPGGGTDTQYF.

The rearrangement uses TRBV2 and TRBJ2-1, with D possibly matching TRBD2 (6 bases). The ends were cut back, 7 bases at V and 5 bases at J, with 9 bases in the middle. Per germline, CDR1 SNHLY and CDR2 FYNNEI. The CDR3 is 12 residues long. The CDR3 nucleotides are TGTGCCAGCATGGGACTGCACAATGAGCAGTTCTTC. As protein: CASMGLHNEQFF.

This rearrangement joins TRBV2 to TRBJ2-4; 11 positions agree with TRBD2. CDR3 length equals 14 residues. Germline CDR1 SNHLY, CDR2 FYNNEI. Germline trimming cut 6 bases from V and 6 bases from J; bases unmatched to any gene: 4. The CDR3 loop reads CASRPLAGGNIQYF. CDR3 coding DNA: TGTGCCAGCAGGCCCCTAGCGGGGGGAAACATTCAGTACTTC.

The gene calls are TRBV3-1 (or the pseudogene TRBV3-2) and TRBJ2-5; 16 nucleotides align to TRBD2. The ends lost 1 base at V and 4 bases at J; junction bases unmatched: 15. The V gene's germline CDR1 is LGHDT and CDR2 YNNKEL (reference sequence). CDR3 length: 21 amino acids. The chain's CDR3 is CASSQAPPLGLAGGTRETQYF. The CDR3 DNA reads TGTGCCAGCAGCCAAGCCCCCCCCCTGGGACTAGCGGGGGGGACTCGAGAGACCCAGTACTTC.

The chain links TRBV24-1 to TRBJ2-5; a weak D match, TRBD1 (6 bases). In germline, CDR1 is KGHDR, CDR2 SFDVKD. The CDR3 is 16 amino acids. V lost 3 bases to trimming and J lost 3 bases, with 16 bases between them. The CDR3 sequence is CATSDPTGNGKETQYF. CDR3 DNA sequence: TGTGCCACCAGTGATCCTACAGGGAACGGAAAAGAGACCCAGTACTTC.

This clone came up a few times. The gene calls are TRBV5-4 and TRBJ2-3; D gene ambiguous. The ends were cut back, 4 bases at V and 2 bases at J, with 14 bases in the middle. CDR3 length: 15 amino acids. CDR1 is SGHNT, CDR2 YYREEE, per germline (reference sequence). The CDR3 DNA sequence: TGTGCCAGCAGCGCAGACTCCGGTGACACAGATACGCAGTATTTT. Translated, it gives CASSADSGDTDTQYF.

This chain joins TRBV28 and TRBJ1-1; D perhaps matches TRBD1 (6 bases). V was trimmed by 5 bases and J by 4 bases, leaving 14 bases between them. CDR1 and CDR2 from the germline V gene are MDHEN and SYDVKM. The CDR3 runs to 14 residues. CDR3 in DNA: TGTGCCAGCAGTCCCTACAGGGTGAGCACTGAAGCTTTCTTT. It translates to CASSPYRVSTEAFF.

This chain joins TRBV10-3 and TRBJ1-6, with 10 bases fitting TRBD1. V trimming: 6 bases; J trimming: 8 bases; junction bases outside the gene matches: 4. The CDR3 runs to 14 residues. Germline loops: CDR1 ENHRY, CDR2 SYGVKD. The chain's CDR3 is CAISEGTGDSPLHF. In DNA form, the CDR3 reads TGTGCCATCAGCGAGGGGACAGGGGATTCACCCCTCCACTTT.

This clone was observed a handful of times. The J gene is TRBJ2-5, the V gene TRBV15; TRBD1 matches at 7 bases. Germline V CDR1 and CDR2: LNHNV, YYDKDF (reference sequence). The V and J ends lost 4 bases and 1 base, in that order; junction bases with no gene match: 3. The CDR3 spans 14 residues. This chain's CDR3 is CATSKGTVQETQYF. As DNA, the CDR3 is TGTGCCACCAGCAAAGGGACAGTCCAAGAGACCCAGTACTTC.

The rearrangement joins TRBV7-2 to TRBJ2-1; D not certain. The length of the CDR3 is 12 residues. V gave up 2 bases and J gave up 10 bases, with 9 bases separating them. The germline V gene has CDR1 SGHTA and CDR2 FQGNSA. In DNA form, the CDR3 reads TGTGCCAGCAGCTTATACGGCAGGGAGCAGTTCTTC. Amino acid sequence: CASSLYGREQFF.

The chain recombines TRBV24-1 with TRBJ2-5; possible D gene TRBD1, 6 bases. Trimming removed 3 bases at V and 4 bases at J, with 17 bases between. CDR3 size: 16 residues. Germline V lookup: CDR1 KGHDR, CDR2 SFDVKD. The CDR3 loop reads CATSDGKGVVPETQYF. The CDR3 coding sequence is TGTGCCACCAGTGATGGGAAGGGGGTGGTCCCAGAGACCCAGTACTTC.

The chain employs TRBV9 and TRBJ2-5; 7 bases are shared with TRBD1. The trim removed 0 bases at V and 5 bases at J, leaving 7 bases unmatched. CDR3 length: 15 amino acids. Germline V lookup: CDR1 SGDLS, CDR2 YYNGEE. Here the CDR3 reads CASSVGSQGVETQYF. The CDR3 DNA sequence: TGTGCCAGCAGCGTAGGGTCCCAGGGGGTGGAGACCCAGTACTTC. The whole variable domain, filled in from reference TRBV9 and TRBJ2-5, reads DSGVTQTPKHLITATGQRVTLRCSPRSGDLSVYWYQQSLDQGLQFLIQYYNGEERAKGNILERFSAQQFPDLHSELNLSSLELGDSALYFCASSVGSQGVETQYFGPGTRLLVL.

The genes are TRBV4-3 and TRBJ1-2; D remains unclear. V was shortened by 0 bases and J by 8 bases, with 13 bases between the two germline ends. CDR3 length: 14 residues. Germline-derived CDR1 and CDR2 are LGHNA and YSLEER. CDR3 region: CASSQESSVVGYTF. As DNA, the CDR3 is TGCGCCAGCAGCCAAGAGTCGTCGGTTGTAGGCTACACCTTC.

The DNA for the CDR3 is TGTGCCAGCAATCTCTACCGTAGCACAGATACGCAGTATTTT. As protein: CASNLYRSTDTQYF. The chain joins TRBV2 to TRBJ2-3; D call uncertain. Germline V gene lookup returns CDR1 SNHLY and CDR2 FYNNEI. The V gene lost 7 bases and the J gene lost 0 bases, with 11 bases spanning the gap. The CDR3 is 14 amino acids.

This chain joins TRBV28 and TRBJ2-7; weak D call: TRBD2 (5 bases). The CDR3 contains 15 residues. Germline values: CDR1 MDHEN, CDR2 SYDVKM. Deletions cut 6 bases from V and 4 bases from J, with 19 bases between. The CDR3 spells CASSHLGSGYYEQYF. The CDR3 bases are TGTGCCAGCAGCCACCTGGGGTCGGGGTATTACGAGCAGTACTTC.

J is TRBJ1-5 and V is TRBV12-3 or TRBV12-4; TRBD1 agrees at 10 bases. Trimming cost V 6 bases and J 5 bases; bases outside gene matches: 1. The CDR3 length is 13 residues. CDR3 DNA: TGTGCCAGCAGCGGGACAGGGGATCAGCCCCAGCATTTT. Its protein product is CASSGTGDQPQHF.

This clone was seen only a few times. The chain employs TRBV27 and TRBJ2-2, with D possibly TRBD1 on 6 matching bases. Germline V gives CDR1 MNHEY, CDR2 SMNVEV (reference sequence). V was trimmed by 9 bases and J by 4 bases, leaving 21 bases between them. The CDR3 has 16 residues. CDR3 coding DNA: TGTGCCAGTCAAAGCACAGGGAAAGGGGGCACCGGGGAGCTGTTTTTT. Its translation: CASQSTGKGGTGELFF.

The chain recombines TRBV15 with TRBJ2-1; 9 bases are a match to TRBD2. CDR3 length: 16 amino acids. CDR1 is LNHNV and CDR2 is YYDKDF in the germline V gene (reference sequence). Trimming removed 5 bases from V and 5 bases from J; junction bases left unmatched: 10. In DNA, the CDR3 is TGTGCCACCAGCCTTCCCCGGGGACTAGCAGACAATGAGCAGTTCTTC. It codes for CATSLPRGLADNEQFF.